Here is one T cell receptor beta chain with its context. This record comes from a study of shared clonotypes between healthy human individuals. Data came from immunoSEQ multiplex PCR; TCRdb stores just in-frame clones and leaves some out. Among roughly 2 million clones, about 95% were seen once, and the ten largest hold roughly 1.1%. CD45RO-negative CD8 cells positively selected for CCR7 made up the naive population, which excluded terminally differentiated effector memory CD45RA+ cells. The CDR3 has 14 amino acids. In germline, CDR1 is LGHNA, CDR2 YSLEER. V dropped 0 bases and J dropped 1 base, with 3 bases sitting between them.

This receptor was identified in a man aged 18 to 30 in good health. This sequence joins TRBV4-3 and TRBJ2-2; D unresolved. Material for sequencing was naive CD8+ T cells sorted from blood. DNA for the CDR3: TGCGCCAGCAGCCAAGAACAGAACACCGGGGAGCTGTTTTTT. Protein product: CASSQEQNTGELFF.